The 8 T cell receptor beta chains below were found in one sample sequenced in a study of graft-versus-host responses after intestinal transplantation. Investigators plated approximately 200,000 CFSE-labeled responder cells together with approximately 200,000 irradiated stimulator cells labeled with violet dye. Assay used: immunoSEQ multiplex PCR; TCRdb lists only in-frame clones, some missing. The sample includes 8,500 to 11,000 clones, roughly a third seen only once; the top ten take about 13%. The material sequenced was alloreactive CD8+ T cells from a mixed lymphocyte reaction culture, taken before intestinal transplant. The subset is: CFSE-low proliferating T cells sorted from approximately six-day pre-transplant mixed lymphocyte reaction (GvH or HvG direction). The receptors come from a human patient who received an intestinal transplant.

This clone was counted between two and nine times. J is TRBJ2-3 and V is TRBV28, with 10 bases fitting TRBD2. Germline loops: CDR1 MDHEN, CDR2 SYDVKM. This CDR3 has 17 amino acids. V shed 2 bases and J 0 bases; nucleotides not matched to a gene: 5. CDR3 bases: TGTGCCAGCAGTTTAATCCTAGCGGGGGTTAGCACAGATACGCAGTATTTT. It yields the protein CASSLILAGVSTDTQYF.

This rearrangement joins TRBV7-6 to TRBJ1-1, with 8 bases that match TRBD1. The CDR3 is 11 amino acids. J lost 7 bases, V lost 8 bases, and 3 bases had no gene match. Germline CDR1 SGHVS, CDR2 FNYEAQ. CDR3 DNA sequence: TGTGCCAGCGACGGACAGGGTGAAGCTTTCTTT. As protein: CASDGQGEAFF.

This clone was detected only a few times. CDR3 amino acids: CASSSGGGLAGLETQYF. CDR3 nucleotides: TGTGCCAGCAGTTCCGGGGGGGGGCTAGCGGGGCTAGAGACCCAGTACTTC. This chain links TRBV7-8 with TRBJ2-5; 9 bases map to TRBD2. CDR1 and CDR2 from the germline V gene are SGHVS and FQNEAQ. V shed 6 bases and J 4 bases; nucleotides not matched to a gene: 15. This CDR3 has 17 residues.

The sample holds a few counts of this clone. The chain uses TRBV10-2 and TRBJ2-7, with 8 positions matching TRBD2. The V segment lost 4 bases and the J segment 1 base; nucleotides outside the gene matches: 9. This CDR3 is 16 amino acids long. Germline assignment: CDR1 WSHSY and CDR2 SAAADI. The CDR3 region has the DNA TGCGCCAGCAGTGGTGAGGTAGCGGGACTTTCCTACGAGCAGTACTTC. Residues: CASSGEVAGLSYEQYF.

This clone was seen a few times. The J gene is TRBJ2-5, the V gene TRBV27; 8 bases align to TRBD1. Trimming took 2 bases from V and 5 from J; bases not matched to a gene: 4. Germline V gives CDR1 MNHEY, CDR2 SMNVEV (reference sequence). The CDR3 length is 14 residues. In DNA form, the CDR3 reads TGTGCCAGCAGTTTAGCAGGGGGCGGGGAGACCCAGTACTTC. Amino acids: CASSLAGGGETQYF.

V and J are TRBV29-1 and TRBJ1-2; 7 nucleotides align to TRBD1. In germline, CDR1 is SQVTM, CDR2 ANQGSEA. Losses at the gene ends were 4 bases for V and 5 bases for J; bases not matched to a gene: 13. This CDR3 is built from 15 residues. The CDR3 coding sequence is TGCAGCGTTGGCCCAACAGGGGTAAGGGATTATGGCTACACCTTC. It codes for CSVGPTGVRDYGYTF.

This chain connects TRBV5-1 to TRBJ1-4; 8 nucleotides agree with TRBD1. This CDR3 has 18 amino acids. With 4 bases clipped from V and 1 base from J, the junction kept 12 bases outside the gene matches. Germline loops: CDR1 SGHRS, CDR2 YFSETQ. CDR3 residues: CASSRDRPGDETNEKLFF. The DNA for the CDR3 is TGCGCCAGCAGCCGGGACAGGCCGGGGGATGAAACTAATGAAAAACTGTTTTTT.

The gene calls are TRBV4-1 and TRBJ2-7, with 7 bases that match TRBD1. This CDR3 region has 12 residues. Germline CDR1 MGHRA, CDR2 YSYEKL. V lost 4 bases, J lost 7 bases, and 4 bases stayed unmatched. CDR3 DNA sequence: TGCGCCAGCAGCCGGGGGACAGAAGAGCAGTACTTC. It translates to CASSRGTEEQYF.